This note documents a single T cell receptor beta chain sequence. Antigen unknown. This sample is drawn from a study of cytomegalovirus exposure and HLA in healthy donors. Study-level background: Roughly 85 million unique TCRs from HLA-typed donors made up an early data release. Whole-study findings and limits: Sequence variants that were highly shared formed a cluster that was likely a sequencing artifact.

Researchers ran the PCR with 60 Vbeta and 13 Jbeta primers. Produced via immunoSEQ multiplex PCR; TCRdb's table is partial and in-frame only. The sample shows about 140,000 clones, approximately 78% of them seen only once. The CDR3 has 14 amino acids. Per the germline V gene, CDR1 is SGHRS and CDR2 is YFSETQ. The J segment lost 5 bases and the V segment lost 4 bases, leaving 2 bases of the junction unmatched. V is TRBV5-1 and J is TRBJ2-1; TRBD2 matches at 11 bases. Input material: PBMCs. This sequence was found in a woman aged 40 to 49 in good health and CMV-seropositive. The CDR3 is CASSILAGDNEQFF. CDR3 sequence (DNA): TGCGCCAGCAGCATACTAGCGGGAGACAATGAGCAGTTCTTC.